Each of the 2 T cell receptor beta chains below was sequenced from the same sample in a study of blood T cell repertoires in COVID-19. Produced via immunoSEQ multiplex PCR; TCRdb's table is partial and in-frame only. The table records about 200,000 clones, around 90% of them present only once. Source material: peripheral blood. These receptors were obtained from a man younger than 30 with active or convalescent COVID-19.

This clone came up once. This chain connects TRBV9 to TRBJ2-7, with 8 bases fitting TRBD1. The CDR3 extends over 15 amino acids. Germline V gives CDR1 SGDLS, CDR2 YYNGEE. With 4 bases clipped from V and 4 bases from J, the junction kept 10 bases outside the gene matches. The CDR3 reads CASSPRQGLGYEQYF. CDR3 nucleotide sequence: TGTGCCAGCAGCCCACGACAGGGGTTGGGGTACGAGCAGTACTTC.

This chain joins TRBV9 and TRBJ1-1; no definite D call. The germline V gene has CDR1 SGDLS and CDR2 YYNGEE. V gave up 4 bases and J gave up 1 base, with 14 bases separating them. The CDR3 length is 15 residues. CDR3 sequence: CASSLEGWRNTEAFF. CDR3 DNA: TGTGCCAGCAGCCTCGAGGGATGGAGGAACACTGAAGCTTTCTTT.